Below, 14 T cell receptor beta chains from the same sample are listed, as sequenced in a study of T cell responses to AZD1222 COVID-19 vaccine. The data were produced by immunoSEQ multiplex PCR, yet TCRdb's version contains in-frame clones alone and is incomplete. The sample contains 160,000 or so clones, about nine tenths of which appear only once. The sample in question was peripheral blood, obtained after recovery from COVID-19. The receptors stem from an adult who had recovered from COVID-19.

The sample holds one count of this clone. This sequence joins TRBV4-2 and TRBJ1-1; D possibly corresponds to TRBD1 (5 bases). CDR1 is LGHNA and CDR2 is YNFKEQ in the germline V gene. V was cut by 1 base and J by 9 bases, with 18 bases left in between. The CDR3 consists of 15 residues. The DNA for the CDR3 is TGTGCCAGCAGCCAAGTCGGGGGGACTACCCCTCAAGCTTTCTTT. Translated: CASSQVGGTTPQAFF.

The sample holds a few counts of this clone. The chain couples TRBV27 to TRBJ1-2; no firm D call. The CDR3 runs to 13 residues. The germline V gene encodes CDR1 MNHEY and CDR2 SMNVEV (reference sequence). Deletions cut 3 bases from V and 0 bases from J, with 5 bases between. The CDR3 is CASSFNPNYGYTF. The CDR3 DNA follows: TGTGCCAGCAGTTTTAATCCTAACTATGGCTACACCTTC.

The V call is TRBV19, the J call TRBJ2-1; D is unclear. The CDR3 loop spans 11 amino acids. The germline CDR1 and CDR2 sequences are LNHDA and SQIVND (reference sequence). Between the trimmed V and J ends, which lost 3 bases and 9 bases, there was a span of 6 bases. Here the CDR3 reads CASSMMIEQFF. CDR3 sequence (DNA): TGTGCCAGTAGTATGATGATTGAGCAGTTCTTC.

The chain links TRBV6-5 to TRBJ2-2; tentative D call: TRBD1 (6 bases). Trimming removed 5 bases at V and 0 bases at J, with 10 bases between. CDR1 is MNHEY and CDR2 is SVGAGI in the germline V gene. The CDR3 is 15 residues long. The DNA of the CDR3 is TGTGCCAGCAGTAAGGACAGCGCGAACACCGGGGAGCTGTTTTTT. It is translated as CASSKDSANTGELFF.

The chain couples TRBV3-1 (or the pseudogene TRBV3-2) to TRBJ2-2; 8 positions match TRBD1. V trimming: 4 bases; J trimming: 4 bases; junction bases outside the gene matches: 2. Germline V gives CDR1 LGHDT, CDR2 YNNKEL (reference sequence). This CDR3 has 14 amino acids. This CDR3 is CASSLGQGTGELFF. The CDR3 DNA sequence: TGTGCCAGCAGCCTCGGACAGGGCACCGGGGAGCTGTTTTTT.

The rearrangement links TRBV29-1 to TRBJ1-5; D is ambiguous. There are 13 residues in the CDR3. Looked up from germline, CDR1 is SQVTM and CDR2 is ANQGSEA. V was trimmed by 6 bases and J by 4 bases, leaving 13 bases between them. CDR3: CSVMTWENQPQHF. CDR3 DNA: TGCAGCGTAATGACGTGGGAAAATCAGCCCCAGCATTTT.

The rearrangement uses TRBV5-4 and TRBJ2-7, with 11 bases that match TRBD2. Germline-derived CDR1 and CDR2 are SGHNT and YYREEE (reference sequence). V trimming: 4 bases; J trimming: 4 bases; junction bases outside the gene matches: 4. This CDR3 is built from 14 residues. CDR3 sequence reads: CASSPGLADYEQYF. CDR3 nucleotide sequence: TGTGCCAGCAGCCCGGGACTAGCGGATTACGAGCAGTACTTC.

The chain carries TRBV7-9 and TRBJ2-3; D is undetermined. The CDR3 covers 14 residues. In germline, CDR1 is SEHNR, CDR2 FQNEAQ (reference sequence). Trimming left V 5 bases short and J 0 bases short, with 9 bases between. CDR3 amino acids: CASSLDTSTDTQYF. The CDR3 nucleotides read TGTGCCAGCAGCCTTGATACTAGCACAGATACGCAGTATTTT.

The rearrangement uses TRBV6-4 and TRBJ2-3; D is unclear. CDR3 size: 13 residues. Trimming removed 6 bases from V and 5 bases from J, with 12 bases in between. Germline assignment: CDR1 MRHNA and CDR2 SNTAGT. The CDR3 DNA is TGTGCCAGCAGCCTCAACTCAGAAGATACGCAGTATTTT. It yields the protein CASSLNSEDTQYF.

This chain joins TRBV11-2 and TRBJ1-2, with D possibly matching TRBD1 (6 bases). V lost 5 bases and J lost 0, with 10 bases in between. The CDR3 spans 14 residues. Germline assignment: CDR1 SGHAT and CDR2 FQNNGV. CDR3 sequence: CASSPQGTNYGYTF. In nucleotides, the CDR3 is TGTGCCAGCAGCCCCCAGGGGACTAACTATGGCTACACCTTC. The entire variable domain, with the rest obtained from reference TRBV11-2 and TRBJ1-2, is as follows: EAGVAQSPRYKIIEKRQSVAFWCNPISGHATLYWYQQILGQGPKLLIQFQNNGVVDDSQLPKDRFSAERLKGVDSTLKIQPAKLEDSAVYLCASSPQGTNYGYTFGSGTRLTVV.

In this sample, this clone turned up once. This sequence joins TRBV9 and TRBJ2-3; 11 bases align to TRBD2. Unmatched junction bases numbered 7, after V lost 0 bases and J lost 4 bases. The CDR3 length is 17 residues. Germline V lookup: CDR1 SGDLS, CDR2 YYNGEE. DNA of the CDR3: TGTGCCAGCAGCGTAGTGGGCACTAGCGGGAGCGCAGATACGCAGTATTTT. Translation: CASSVVGTSGSADTQYF.

The rearrangement links TRBV28 to TRBJ2-1, with 7 bases aligning to TRBD1. The germline CDR1 and CDR2 sequences are MDHEN and SYDVKM. V gave up 4 bases and J gave up 1 base; unmatched junction bases: 7. This CDR3 comprises 16 residues. The CDR3 DNA follows: TGTGCCAGCAGTTCACCGACAGGGTGGTCCTACAATGAGCAGTTCTTC. Its translation: CASSSPTGWSYNEQFF.

V and J are TRBV7-2 and TRBJ2-2, with 9 bases aligning to TRBD1. The V segment lost 3 bases and the J segment 1 base; nucleotides outside the gene matches: 3. The CDR3 is 16 amino acids. CDR1 and CDR2 from the germline V gene are SGHTA and FQGNSA. The CDR3 nucleotides read TGTGCCAGCAGCTTGGGACAGGGACGGAACACCGGGGAGCTGTTTTTT. This encodes CASSLGQGRNTGELFF.

The V gene is TRBV9, the J gene TRBJ2-7; TRBD1 matches 8 bases. Germline CDR1 reads SGDLS; CDR2 reads YYNGEE. The CDR3 is made up of 13 amino acids. The trim removed 7 bases at V and 6 bases at J, leaving 9 bases unmatched. CDR3 protein: CASEDRASAEQYF. The CDR3 DNA sequence: TGTGCCAGCGAGGACAGGGCATCCGCCGAGCAGTACTTC.